This TCR beta chain was retrieved from a study of tumor-infiltrating T cells and Merkel cell polyomavirus (TCRdb year 2017). Describing the broader study: In Merkel cell carcinoma patients, the study investigated CD8+ T cells specific for the Merkel cell polyomavirus KLL epitope. The majority of whole-tumor samples consisted of approximately 27-micron curls cut from formalin-fixed, paraffin-embedded tissue blocks. TRB sequencing covered KLL-tetramer-sorted cells from blood or tumor-infiltrating lymphocytes in under 15 samples, plus 12 matched whole-tumor samples. In the whole study, one tumor sample was a frozen nodal tumor digest, and another tumor sample was a flash-frozen core biopsy of a metastasis. Patients presented at varying disease stages and were followed for a median of approximately 2.5 years, with a range of 1. Patient treatments varied, were not standardized, and included chemotherapy, radiation and immunotherapies. Paper-wide results and their limitations: A higher intratumoral fraction of KLL-specific T cells (about 1.7-18% versus about 0-0.14%) was associated with significantly improved MCC-specific survival. A greater number of unique KLL-specific clonotypes in tumors (about 5-110 vs 0-3) was associated with a significant advantage in MCC-specific survival (P = 0.0051). Only a single viral epitope was studied, so T cells against other Merkel cell polyomavirus epitopes were not captured. The small sample size of the study (n ≈ 13 patients) is a limitation. KLL-specific TRB repertoires were found to be diverse and largely private, with only one public clonotype, shared by two patients, identified among roughly 400 unique sequences.

The germline V gene gives CDR1 as SGHVS and CDR2 as FQNEAQ. The CDR3 holds 14 amino acids from the cysteine to the phenylalanine. Solely the CDR3 DNA is kept, with 42 bases framed from the first base. V loses 1 base, J loses 1 base, and the germline ends lie 7 bases apart. Turning to this clone: What this receptor recognizes is not known. No base quality information exists; no much larger clone differs at one position.

All patients' tumors stained robustly positive for Merkel cell polyomavirus Large T antigen by immunohistochemistry. Eleven to twelve Merkel cell carcinoma patients were included, each with robust KLL-tetramer+ populations (above 0.04% of CD8+ T cells) in blood and/or cultured TIL. Every patient was Caucasian, and patient ages ranged from roughly 45 to 85 years, with a median of 65 years. For patients with unknown primaries who presented with nodal disease, or in cases where primary tissue was insufficient, lymph node tumors were analyzed. The library was generated by the immunoSEQ multiplex PCR assay. Adaptive Biotechnologies (Seattle, WA) carried out the genomic DNA extraction, TRB sequencing and normalization. The original pipeline was this. Clonality was computed as one minus Shannon entropy of productive TRB sequences normalized by log2 of unique productive sequences. To identify KLL-specific clonotypes in tumors, TCRbeta CDR3 amino acid sequences were matched against the sequences from the tetramer-sorted sample of each patient. What TCRdb holds here is the immuneACCESS table cut down to in-frame rearrangements. Part of the clones is not present; checked against another copy, under half of the missing clones reflect an unresolved V gene, and the others are unexplained. Clone size and the V and J calls come from that table; the DNA yielded D and trimming. A total of about 25,000 clones appear in this sample, nearly 90% of them only once. Less than 3% of the sample comes from the top ten.

This clonotype was sampled from a man in his forties or fifties with Merkel cell carcinoma. The receptor chain draws on TRBV7-8 and TRBJ1-1, with an unclear D gene assignment. Sequenced: lymph node tissue. In nucleotide form, the sequence is TGTGCCAGCAGCTTAGGGCATCCGAACACTGAAGCTTTCTTT. Translated, this gives CASSLGHPNTEAFF.